One sample yielded the 27 T cell receptor beta chains listed below, sequenced in a study of T cell repertoires in cytomegalovirus infection. Antigens for these TCRs are unknown. One entry per CDR3 protein, called by TCRdb with MiXCR from the reads. The profile covers nearly 700,000 distinct CDR3 sequences, with around 32% appearing a single time and around a sixth taken by the ten largest. Sequencing used cultured PBMCs, obtained from culture after CMV antigen stimulation. The receptors originated from a human donor in good health (CMV status not recorded). Some clones in this sample may be carry-over from other donors' samples.

This chain links TRBV7-8 with TRBJ2-5; D is uncertain. The V gene's germline CDR1 is SGHVS and CDR2 FQNEAQ. CDR3 length: 16 amino acids. V was cut by 4 bases and J by 2 bases, with 17 bases left in between. The CDR3 protein is CASSYHPQEKQETQYF. The CDR3 nucleotides are TGTGCCAGCAGCTACCACCCCCAGGAGAAGCAAGAGACCCAGTACTTC.

This clonotype was counted only a few times. The gene calls are TRBV12-3 or TRBV12-4 and TRBJ1-1, with D unresolved. This CDR3 has 14 amino acids. With 4 bases removed from V and 5 bases from J, the gap between germline ends came to 14 bases. The CDR3 coding sequence is TGTGCCAGCAGTTCCACCGGGGTACTGACTGAAGCTTTCTTT. Protein: CASSSTGVLTEAFF.

The chain uses TRBV20-1 and TRBJ2-1; perhaps D is TRBD1 or TRBD2 (6 bases each). V dropped 5 bases and J dropped 5 bases, with 16 bases sitting between them. This CDR3 comprises 14 residues. CDR1 DFQATT and CDR2 SNEGSKA come from the germline V gene (reference sequence). The CDR3 loop is CSASDRRGHNEQFF. The CDR3 DNA is TGCAGTGCTTCTGACAGACGGGGGCACAATGAGCAGTTCTTC.

This clonotype was detected a few times. This sequence joins TRBV4-1 and TRBJ2-1, with D possibly matching TRBD2 (6 bases). The V end was cut by 8 bases, the J end by 8 bases, with 16 bases between. The CDR3 contains 13 residues. Per germline, CDR1 MGHRA and CDR2 YSYEKL. CDR3 nucleotides: TGCGCCAGCGGGGGAGGTCAGGAGGATGAGCAGTTCTTC. Translated: CASGGGQEDEQFF.

V gene TRBV2 combines with J gene TRBJ2-7, with D possibly TRBD1 on 5 matching bases. V was clipped by 0 bases and J by 5 bases, with 14 bases between them. The CDR3 sequence is 15 residues long. Germline-derived CDR1 and CDR2 are SNHLY and FYNNEI. CDR3 loop: CASSEASPGIHEQYF. The CDR3 nucleotides are TGTGCCAGCAGTGAAGCTTCGCCAGGGATCCACGAGCAGTACTTC.

This chain joins TRBV27 and TRBJ1-4; D uncertain. Trimming shortened V by 8 bases and J by 6 bases, and 19 bases separated the two germline ends. The CDR3 sequence is 15 residues long. Germline values: CDR1 MNHEY, CDR2 SMNVEV (reference sequence). The CDR3 spells CASAVRISRDEKLFF. For the CDR3, the DNA is TGTGCCAGCGCGGTACGGATCTCTCGGGATGAAAAACTGTTTTTT.

This clonotype was observed a handful of times. This chain connects TRBV10-3 to TRBJ2-5; TRBD1 agrees at 9 bases. Germline V gene sequence: CDR1 ENHRY, CDR2 SYGVKD. Losses at the gene ends were 3 bases for V and 7 bases for J; bases not matched to a gene: 9. The CDR3 has 15 amino acids. The CDR3 region is CAISDPDRGVVTQYF. The CDR3 region has the DNA TGTGCCATCAGTGACCCTGACAGGGGGGTCGTGACCCAGTACTTC.

This clonotype was detected many times. The V call is TRBV7-2, the J call TRBJ2-2; D gene uncertain. CDR1 and CDR2 (germline): SGHTA, FQGNSA. The CDR3 consists of 12 residues. V lost 4 bases to trimming and J lost 0 bases, with 0 bases between them. CDR3 coding DNA: TGTGCCAGCAGCTCGAACACCGGGGAGCTGTTTTTT. It is translated as CASSSNTGELFF. Combining the CDR3 with reference TRBV7-2 and TRBJ2-2 gives the whole variable domain GAGVSQSPSNKVTEKGKDVELRCDPISGHTALYWYRQSLGQGLEFLIYFQGNSAPDKSGLPSDRFSAERTGGSVSTLTIQRTQQEDSAVYLCASSSNTGELFFGEGSRLTVL.

This clonotype was recorded many times. The chain is built from TRBV7-2 and TRBJ1-1; D is unclear. Trimming cost V 1 base and J 2 bases, with 8 bases left between them. This CDR3 comprises 14 residues. Germline lookup yields CDR1 SGHTA and CDR2 FQGNSA. CDR3 nucleotide sequence: TGTGCCAGCAGCTTAGATGCGGCCAACACTGAAGCTTTCTTT. The encoded protein is CASSLDAANTEAFF.

The V call is TRBV29-1, the J call TRBJ2-5; a possible D gene is TRBD2 (7 bases). V shed 7 bases and J shed 5 bases, with 17 bases lying between them. Germline CDR1 is SQVTM and CDR2 is ANQGSEA. The CDR3 has 13 residues. As DNA, the CDR3 is TGCAGCGCCCAACGGACTAGGGGGGAGACCCAGTACTTC. Translating it yields CSAQRTRGETQYF. Looking up the rest from reference TRBV29-1 and TRBJ2-5 gives the full variable domain: SAVISQKPSRDICQRGTSLTIQCQVDSQVTMMFWYRQQPGQSLTLIATANQGSEATYESGFVIDKFPISRPNLTFSTLTVSNMSPEDSSIYLCSAQRTRGETQYFGPGTRLLVL.

The CDR3 loop is CASSEGVTQYF. The CDR3 DNA reads as TGTGCCAGCAGTGAAGGCGTGACCCAGTACTTC. This chain joins TRBV6-1 and TRBJ2-5; D not certain. CDR1 and CDR2 (germline): MNHNS, SASEGT. Trimming pared 1 base from V and 7 bases from J, leaving 4 bases between. The CDR3 is 11 residues long.

The chain uses TRBV11-2 and TRBJ1-6; D unresolved. The CDR3 consists of 14 residues. Germline CDR1 is SGHAT and CDR2 is FQNNGV. Trimming cost V 2 bases and J 8 bases, with 10 bases left between them. The CDR3 DNA follows: TGTGCCAGCAGCTTAATGCTTTCTGATTCACCCCTCCACTTT. Protein product: CASSLMLSDSPLHF.

This sequence joins TRBV7-9 and TRBJ2-1; D gene ambiguous. This CDR3 has 12 amino acids. The germline V and J ends were trimmed by 0 bases and 12 bases, with 9 bases remaining between them. Germline assignment: CDR1 SEHNR and CDR2 FQNEAQ (reference sequence). The CDR3 reads CASSLAYSGQFF. CDR3 nucleotides: TGTGCCAGCAGCTTAGCCTACAGTGGGCAGTTCTTC.

This clonotype occurred many times. The CDR3 DNA is TGTGCCAGCAGTGAACAGCGTGGGCAAGAGACCCAGTACTTC. Protein: CASSEQRGQETQYF. J is TRBJ2-5 and V is TRBV6-1; no firm D call. Per germline, CDR1 MNHNS and CDR2 SASEGT. This CDR3 region has 14 residues. V lost 2 bases and J lost 2, with 9 bases in between.

The chain uses TRBV7-2 and TRBJ2-7; 7 bases match TRBD2. Germline values: CDR1 SGHTA, CDR2 FQGNSA. The V gene end was trimmed by 7 bases and the J gene end by 13 bases; junction bases not matched to a gene: 16. This CDR3 comprises 13 residues. CDR3 nucleotides: TGTGCCAGCACCCAAACGGCTCGCGGGGGATTATACTTC. Its translation: CASTQTARGGLYF.

This clonotype was detected only a few times. The chain links TRBV28 to TRBJ2-6, with D tentatively TRBD2 (5 bases). Trimming took off 6 bases at V and 2 bases at J, with 11 bases between the two ends. In germline, CDR1 is MDHEN, CDR2 SYDVKM. This CDR3 has 15 residues. CDR3 residues: CASSSLGPGANVLTF. In nucleotides, the CDR3 is TGTGCCAGCAGCTCACTAGGTCCTGGGGCCAACGTCCTGACTTTC.

This clonotype was seen many times. This chain links TRBV7-2 with TRBJ2-3, with D unresolved. CDR1 and CDR2 (germline): SGHTA, FQGNSA. The CDR3 is made up of 16 amino acids. Trimming left V 8 bases short and J 4 bases short, with 22 bases between. The CDR3 DNA follows: TGTGCCAGCTCCTCCGGTCCGGCTAGGCGGTCAGATACGCAGTATTTT. This sequence encodes CASSSGPARRSDTQYF.

V gene TRBV9 combines with J gene TRBJ1-6; no clear D gene. The CDR3 is 12 residues long. The germline V gene encodes CDR1 SGDLS and CDR2 YYNGEE. The ends were cut back, 0 bases at V and 14 bases at J, with 9 bases in the middle. CDR3 region: CASSVDGRTLHF. The CDR3 coding sequence is TGTGCCAGCAGCGTAGATGGGAGAACCCTCCACTTT.

This clonotype was detected ten times or more. The chain uses TRBV7-8 and TRBJ2-7, with D tentatively TRBD1 (6 bases). CDR1 SGHVS and CDR2 FQNEAQ come from the germline V gene. Trimming cost V 2 bases and J 7 bases, with 18 bases left between them. This CDR3 is built from 15 residues. This CDR3 reads CASSLLHRVPMEQYF. CDR3 nucleotide sequence: TGTGCCAGCAGCTTACTCCACAGGGTCCCCATGGAGCAGTACTTC.

The chain is built from TRBV2 and TRBJ1-2; D uncertain. V gave up 8 bases and J gave up 2 bases, with 12 bases separating them. Per germline, CDR1 SNHLY and CDR2 FYNNEI. The CDR3 spans 13 residues. The CDR3 protein is CASQLHLNYGYTF. In DNA, the CDR3 is TGTGCCAGCCAGTTACACTTAAACTATGGCTACACCTTC.

There are a few counts of this clonotype. The chain links TRBV4-1 to TRBJ2-5; no definite D call. Deletions cut 0 bases from V and 8 bases from J, with 10 bases between. Germline CDR1 reads MGHRA; CDR2 reads YSYEKL. The CDR3 covers 13 residues. The CDR3 protein is CASSQDRGYTQYF. The CDR3 DNA sequence: TGCGCCAGCAGCCAAGATCGAGGCTACACCCAGTACTTC.

The chain joins TRBV4-3 to TRBJ2-5; 7 nucleotides agree with TRBD1. J was trimmed by 5 bases and V by 3 bases; bases with no gene match: 9. Germline V gives CDR1 LGHNA, CDR2 YSLEER. The CDR3 is 15 amino acids. The CDR3 DNA reads TGCGCCAGCAGCCAGGGCGACAGGGAAGGCGAGACCCAGTACTTC. It is translated as CASSQGDREGETQYF.

The chain uses TRBV7-2 and TRBJ2-7; 7 bases map to TRBD1. The CDR3 has 14 amino acids. V was clipped by 4 bases and J by 3 bases; unmatched bases: 6. The germline gives CDR1 SGHTA, CDR2 FQGNSA. CDR3 residues: CASSSNRGRYEQYF. The CDR3 coding sequence is TGTGCCAGCAGCTCCAACAGGGGACGCTACGAGCAGTACTTC.

This chain uses TRBV2 with TRBJ1-2, with D perhaps matching TRBD1 (6 bases). The CDR3 sequence is 15 residues long. Germline-derived CDR1 and CDR2 are SNHLY and FYNNEI. With 2 bases removed from V and 4 bases from J, the gap between germline ends came to 14 bases. CDR3 DNA: TGTGCCAGCAGTGAATACGGCGGGACAACCTATGGCTACACCTTC. It specifies CASSEYGGTTYGYTF.

This clonotype was seen more than once but under ten times. The chain combines TRBV19 with TRBJ2-1, with 13 positions matching TRBD2. V lost 6 bases, J lost 1 base, and 24 bases stayed unmatched. CDR1 LNHDA and CDR2 SQIVND come from the germline V gene (reference sequence). The CDR3 covers 23 residues. The DNA for the CDR3 is TGTGCCAGTAGCTCATGGGACAGGGGAAGGACTAGCGGGAGAGGAAGGTCCTACAATGAGCAGTTCTTC. Amino acids: CASSSWDRGRTSGRGRSYNEQFF.

This clonotype showed up just a few times. V and J are TRBV6-2 or TRBV6-3 and TRBJ2-1, with D possibly being TRBD1 (5 bases). The CDR3 extends over 16 amino acids. Trimming removed 8 bases at V and 0 bases at J, with 17 bases between. CDR1 MNHEY and CDR2 SVGEGT come from the germline V gene. The CDR3 DNA follows: TGTGCCAGCGTAACGGTGGGGCGGAACTCCTACAATGAGCAGTTCTTC. Its protein product is CASVTVGRNSYNEQFF.

The rearrangement uses TRBV28 and TRBJ1-3; D unclear. Trimming pared 7 bases from V and 0 bases from J, leaving 13 bases between. Germline V gene lookup returns CDR1 MDHEN and CDR2 SYDVKM. This CDR3 spans 15 amino acids. CDR3 protein: CASIDNFSSGNTIYF. CDR3 nucleotide sequence: TGTGCCAGCATCGACAACTTTTCCTCTGGAAACACCATATATTTT. The variable domain in full, with the rest retrieved from reference TRBV28 and TRBJ1-3, is DVKVTQSSRYLVKRTGEKVFLECVQDMDHENMFWYRQDPGLGLRLIYFSYDVKMKEKGDIPEGYSVSREKKERFSLILESASTNQTSMYLCASIDNFSSGNTIYFGEGSWLTVV.